This T cell receptor (beta chain) was captured in a study of T cell changes during pregnancy in multiple sclerosis (dated by TCRdb to about 2019). Study-level background: In women with multiple sclerosis, the researchers looked at how the T cell repertoire shifted as pregnancy progressed.

Deletion took 3 bases off V and 6 bases off J, with a span of 7 bases between the germline ends. The CDR3 holds 12 amino acids from the cysteine to the phenylalanine. CDR3 DNA only is kept here, 36 bases in frame from base 1. The germline V gene specifies MNHNS as CDR1 and SASEGT as CDR2. On this clone: The clone's antigen remains unknown. No base-level quality is on record; no much larger clone is a single base apart.

The library was obtained by the immunoSEQ multiplex PCR assay. Imported from immuneACCESS, the table was reduced by TCRdb to in-frame sequences with V and J called. These copies leave out some clones; in studies compared against another copy, an unresolved V gene accounts for under half, and the cause of the remainder is not known. Here the sample has around 85,000 clones; approximately 90% occur a single time. The biggest ten clones account for approximately 3.3% of the sample. The sequences come from PBMCs, collected in the first trimester of pregnancy. This sequence originates from a female donor in good health, serving as a control in a pregnancy study. Some clones in this sample may be carry-over from other donors' samples. The V and J segments used are TRBV6-1 and TRBJ2-3; the D gene remains uncertain. The CDR3 here reads CASSDPPDTQYF. The bases read TGTGCCAGCAGTGACCCCCCGGATACGCAGTATTTT.